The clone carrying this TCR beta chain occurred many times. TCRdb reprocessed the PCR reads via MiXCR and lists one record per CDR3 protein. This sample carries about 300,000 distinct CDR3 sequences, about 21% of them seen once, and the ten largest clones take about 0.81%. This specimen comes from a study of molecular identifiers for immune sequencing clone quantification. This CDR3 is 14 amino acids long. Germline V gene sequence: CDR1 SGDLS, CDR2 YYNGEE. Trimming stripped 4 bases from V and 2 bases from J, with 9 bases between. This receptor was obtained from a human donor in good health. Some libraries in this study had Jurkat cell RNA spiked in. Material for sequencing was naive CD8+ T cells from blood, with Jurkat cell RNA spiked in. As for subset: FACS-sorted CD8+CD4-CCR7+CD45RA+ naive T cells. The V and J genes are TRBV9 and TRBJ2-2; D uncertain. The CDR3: CASSSRGNTGELFF. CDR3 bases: TGTGCCAGCAGCTCGCGAGGTAACACCGGGGAGCTGTTTTTT. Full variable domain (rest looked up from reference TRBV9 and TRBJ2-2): DSGVTQTPKHLITATGQRVTLRCSPRSGDLSVYWYQQSLDQGLQFLIQYYNGEERAKGNILERFSAQQFPDLHSELNLSSLELGDSALYFCASSSRGNTGELFFGEGSRLTVL.